The clone carrying this TCR beta chain was recorded a few times. Its antigen remains unidentified. The data are from a study of identical twins. General study findings and limits: Researchers reported weaker excess twin sharing in beta out-of-frame sequences. While abundant cord blood beta clonotypes carried fewer insertions, memory repertoires showed no such pattern.

One entry per CDR3 protein, called by TCRdb with MiXCR from the 5' RACE reads. The table has 640,000 or so distinct CDR3 sequences, over 5% seen once; the top ten hold roughly 1.6%. Trimming removed 1 base from V and 3 bases from J; junction bases left unmatched: 10. CDR3 length: 20 amino acids. This TCR derives from a man between 18 and 35 years old in good health. The chain links TRBV12-3 or TRBV12-4 to TRBJ2-2; 14 positions agree with TRBD2. The sequenced sample was naive T cells sorted from blood. The CDR3 nucleotides are TGTGCCAGCAGTTTAGTCGCAGGGACTAGCGGGAGTGGGGACACCGGGGAGCTGTTTTTT. Translating it yields CASSLVAGTSGSGDTGELFF.